This entry lists 29 T cell receptor beta chains sequenced from one sample in a study of T cells after posttransplantation cyclophosphamide. Clones were sequenced by immunoSEQ multiplex PCR, and TCRdb holds only the in-frame ones, with some missing. The table includes roughly 17,000 clones, 75% to 90% detected once. The sequenced material came from memory CD4+ T cells sorted from blood. The receptors originated from a man between 25 and 39 years old in good health and a related stem cell transplant donor.

The chain employs TRBV6-1 and TRBJ1-5; D may be TRBD1 (6 bases). The CDR3 spans 15 residues. Germline loops: CDR1 MNHNS, CDR2 SASEGT. With 1 base removed from V and 5 bases from J, the gap between germline ends came to 12 bases. The CDR3 DNA follows: TGTGCCAGCAGTGAAGGGACAGTGGGGGATCAGCCCCAGCATTTT. It translates to CASSEGTVGDQPQHF.

This chain connects TRBV7-9 to TRBJ1-4; D remains ambiguous. V was shortened by 3 bases and J by 0 bases, with 5 bases between the two germline ends. This CDR3 comprises 14 residues. Germline values: CDR1 SEHNR, CDR2 FQNEAQ (reference sequence). DNA for the CDR3: TGTGCCAGCAGCTTCTCTTCAACTAATGAAAAACTGTTTTTT. Protein: CASSFSSTNEKLFF.

This clone is medium-sized within its sample. The chain carries TRBV4-1 and TRBJ1-1; D not certain. CDR3 length: 17 amino acids. Trimming shortened V by 1 base and J by 3 bases, and 18 bases separated the two germline ends. Germline CDR1 MGHRA, CDR2 YSYEKL. CDR3: CASSQVSSRRPDTEAFF. CDR3 sequence (DNA): TGCGCCAGCAGCCAAGTATCATCCAGGCGTCCGGACACTGAAGCTTTCTTT.

The chain is built from TRBV6-6 and TRBJ2-7; tentative D call: TRBD2 (7 bases). CDR1 and CDR2 (germline): MNHNY, SVGAGI (reference sequence). This CDR3 spans 14 amino acids. V was shortened by 10 bases and J by 4 bases, with 20 bases between the two germline ends. The CDR3 DNA is TGTGCCATCCGCCCTGAGGGGGGGGAATACGAGCAGTACTTC. Translation gives CAIRPEGGEYEQYF.

V gene TRBV9 combines with J gene TRBJ2-1; 8 bases match TRBD1. Germline CDR1 and CDR2: SGDLS and YYNGEE. CDR3 length: 19 amino acids. J lost 1 base, V lost 0 bases, and 12 bases had no gene match. CDR3 DNA: TGTGCCAGCAGCGTAGGAAGGCAGGGGGCCATCCAATCCTACAATGAGCAGTTCTTC. Translation: CASSVGRQGAIQSYNEQFF. Complete variable domain (other parts from reference TRBV9 and TRBJ2-1): DSGVTQTPKHLITATGQRVTLRCSPRSGDLSVYWYQQSLDQGLQFLIQYYNGEERAKGNILERFSAQQFPDLHSELNLSSLELGDSALYFCASSVGRQGAIQSYNEQFFGPGTRLTVL.

This chain connects TRBV19 to TRBJ1-5; 8 nucleotides line up with TRBD1. The CDR3 runs 16 residues. Germline lookup yields CDR1 LNHDA and CDR2 SQIVND (reference sequence). V dropped 5 bases and J dropped 2; count of bases not matched to a gene: 8. The CDR3 region has the DNA TGTGCCAGTAGTGAGGGGACAGGTATGGGCAATCAGCCCCAGCATTTT. It encodes CASSEGTGMGNQPQHF.

This clone was picked up one time. The chain joins TRBV6-1 to TRBJ2-4; 9 bases match TRBD1. Germline values: CDR1 MNHNS, CDR2 SASEGT. V was clipped by 7 bases and J by 1 base; unmatched bases: 8. The CDR3 runs to 16 residues. CDR3 bases: TGTGCCAGCATTGACAGGGGGGTCACGGCCAAAAACATTCAGTACTTC. Translating it yields CASIDRGVTAKNIQYF.

The rearrangement joins TRBV11-3 to TRBJ2-7; D is uncertain. The CDR3 contains 15 residues. V was cut by 2 bases and J by 7 bases, with 18 bases left in between. Germline lookup yields CDR1 SGHNT and CDR2 YENEEA. CDR3 in DNA: TGTGCCAGCAGCTTATCATATTCTGAGAGAGAGGAGCAGTACTTC. It specifies CASSLSYSEREEQYF.

The chain employs TRBV7-2 and TRBJ1-6; 7 bases are shared with TRBD1. V lost 8 bases to trimming and J lost 5 bases; unmatched junction nucleotides: 6. CDR3 size: 14 residues. Germline loops: CDR1 SGHTA, CDR2 FQGNSA. The chain's CDR3 is CASEMGQNNSPLHF. The CDR3 region has the DNA TGTGCCAGCGAAATGGGACAGAATAATTCACCCCTCCACTTT.

The chain has TRBV4-3 and TRBJ1-2, with D hard to call. Germline CDR1 reads LGHNA; CDR2 reads YSLEER. This CDR3 spans 16 amino acids. V was trimmed by 0 bases and J by 2 bases, leaving 13 bases between them. The CDR3 sequence: CASSQDNMGRNYGYTF. CDR3 nucleotide sequence: TGCGCCAGCAGCCAAGATAATATGGGGAGGAACTATGGCTACACCTTC.

For this clone: The identical CDR3 is also encoded by other nucleotide sequences in the sample. The rearrangement joins TRBV7-2 to TRBJ2-2; D unclear. CDR1 SGHTA and CDR2 FQGNSA come from the germline V gene. The CDR3 is made up of 14 amino acids. Trimming pared 1 base from V and 4 bases from J, leaving 7 bases between. CDR3 loop: CASSLDTTTGELFF. The DNA for the CDR3 is TGTGCCAGCAGCTTAGACACTACCACCGGGGAGCTGTTTTTT.

The chain is built from TRBV6-1 and TRBJ1-6, with D possibly matching TRBD1 (6 bases). This CDR3 region has 16 residues. With 4 bases removed from V and 8 bases from J, the gap between germline ends came to 18 bases. Germline CDR1 and CDR2: MNHNS and SASEGT. CDR3 amino acids: CASSASTGKGDSPLHF. In DNA, the CDR3 is TGTGCCAGCAGTGCCAGCACAGGGAAGGGGGATTCACCCCTCCACTTT.

This sequence joins TRBV19 and TRBJ2-3; the match to TRBD2 covers 9 bases. Losses at the gene ends were 10 bases for V and 2 bases for J; bases not matched to a gene: 7. The CDR3 extends over 14 amino acids. Germline CDR1 LNHDA, CDR2 SQIVND (reference sequence). The DNA of the CDR3 is TGTGCCATTTCGACTAGCGGCTACACAGATACGCAGTATTTT. Its translation is CAISTSGYTDTQYF.

This chain joins TRBV10-3 and TRBJ2-1, with TRBD2 matching over 9 bases. V was pared by 0 bases and J by 1 base, with 4 bases of the junction left unmatched. This CDR3 spans 17 amino acids. The germline V gene has CDR1 ENHRY and CDR2 SYGVKD. CDR3 region: CAISESASGKSYNEQFF. CDR3 nucleotides: TGTGCCATCAGTGAGTCGGCTAGCGGGAAATCCTACAATGAGCAGTTCTTC.

The V call is TRBV6-5, the J call TRBJ2-2, with D unclear. V was pared by 0 bases and J by 4 bases, with 12 bases between. The CDR3 has 16 amino acids. Germline V CDR1 and CDR2: MNHEY, SVGAGI. This CDR3 reads CASSYSGRLATGELFF. DNA for the CDR3: TGTGCCAGCAGTTACTCGGGCAGGTTGGCCACCGGGGAGCTGTTTTTT.

This clone was counted only a few times. The V and J genes are TRBV18 and TRBJ2-6, with TRBD1 matching 8 bases. With V trimmed by 3 bases and J by 0 bases, 13 bases remained unmatched. The germline gives CDR1 KGHSH, CDR2 LQKENI. The length of the CDR3 is 20 residues. For the CDR3, the DNA is TGTGCCAGCTCACCCGTTCGCTCGGGACAGGCCAACTCTGGGGCCAACGTCCTGACTTTC. As protein: CASSPVRSGQANSGANVLTF.

DNA for the CDR3: TGTGCCAGCAGCTTACGGGCGGGTACGAGCTCCTACAATGAGCAGTTCTTC. Protein sequence: CASSLRAGTSSYNEQFF. V usage is TRBV11-2 and J usage is TRBJ2-1; D perhaps matches TRBD2 (5 bases). V dropped 2 bases and J dropped 0 bases, with 14 bases sitting between them. The CDR3 loop spans 17 amino acids. Germline V gene sequence: CDR1 SGHAT, CDR2 FQNNGV.

The chain recombines TRBV5-1 with TRBJ2-5; 10 bases match TRBD1. J was trimmed by 5 bases and V by 4 bases; bases with no gene match: 8. This CDR3 region has 15 residues. Germline-derived CDR1 and CDR2 are SGHRS and YFSETQ. The CDR3 DNA is TGCGCCAGCAGCCTGAGACAGGGGGCGCTGGAGACCCAGTACTTC. This encodes CASSLRQGALETQYF.

This rearrangement joins TRBV6-4 to TRBJ2-2; D not resolved. This CDR3 contains 14 residues. CDR1 MRHNA and CDR2 SNTAGT come from the germline V gene. V was clipped by 3 bases and J by 3 bases, with 8 bases between them. The CDR3 DNA follows: TGTGCCAGCAGTGATAAAGGAGACACCGGGGAGCTGTTTTTT. Amino acid sequence: CASSDKGDTGELFF.

V gene TRBV5-4 combines with J gene TRBJ2-7, with 7 bases that match TRBD1. V trimming: 5 bases; J trimming: 5 bases; junction bases outside the gene matches: 7. The CDR3 is 13 residues long. Germline CDR1 reads SGHNT; CDR2 reads YYREEE (reference sequence). In DNA form, the CDR3 reads TGTGCCAGCAGTGCGACAGGGACAGACGAGCAGTACTTC. The encoded protein is CASSATGTDEQYF.

A few counts support this clone. The rearrangement uses TRBV11-2 and TRBJ2-7; TRBD2 is a possible D gene (5 bases). In germline, CDR1 is SGHAT, CDR2 FQNNGV. V was cut by 2 bases and J by 3 bases, with 17 bases left in between. This CDR3 spans 16 amino acids. The CDR3 loop reads CASSLFGGEGFYEQYF. The CDR3 region has the DNA TGTGCCAGCAGCTTATTTGGAGGTGAGGGATTCTACGAGCAGTACTTC.

The J gene is TRBJ2-1, the V gene TRBV20-1; a possible D gene is TRBD1 (6 bases). V gave up 6 bases and J gave up 9 bases, with 12 bases separating them. CDR1 DFQATT and CDR2 SNEGSKA come from the germline V gene (reference sequence). This CDR3 is 11 amino acids long. CDR3 sequence reads: CSARQVVEQFF. CDR3 in DNA: TGCAGTGCAAGACAGGTTGTTGAGCAGTTCTTC.

The chain links TRBV7-6 to TRBJ1-3; no reliable D call. Per the germline V gene, CDR1 is SGHVS and CDR2 is FNYEAQ. The germline V and J ends were trimmed by 5 bases and 0 bases, with 29 bases remaining between them. The CDR3 spans 21 residues. Written as DNA, the CDR3 is TGTGCCAGCAGCCCCCGACCGGGAATTAAAGGGAAAAAGGCCTCTGGAAACACCATATATTTT. It is translated as CASSPRPGIKGKKASGNTIYF.

J is TRBJ1-5 and V is TRBV18; D gene ambiguous. V was pared by 4 bases and J by 5 bases, with 9 bases between. Per germline, CDR1 KGHSH and CDR2 LQKENI. The CDR3 spans 13 residues. The DNA of the CDR3 is TGTGCCAGCTCACTACAGTCGGATCAGCCCCAGCATTTT. This encodes CASSLQSDQPQHF.

The chain carries TRBV7-3 and TRBJ2-5; TRBD2 agrees at 9 bases. With V trimmed by 1 base and J by 5 bases, 5 bases remained unmatched. Germline CDR1 and CDR2: SGHTA and FQGTGA. The CDR3 has 15 amino acids. CDR3 protein: CASSLMAGGPETQYF. The CDR3 nucleotides read TGTGCCAGCAGCTTAATGGCGGGGGGGCCCGAGACCCAGTACTTC. Together with reference TRBV7-3 and TRBJ2-5, the CDR3 gives the full variable domain: GAGVSQTPSNKVTEKGKYVELRCDPISGHTALYWYRQSLGQGPEFLIYFQGTGAADDSGLPNDRFFAVRPEGSVSTLKIQRTERGDSAVYLCASSLMAGGPETQYFGPGTRLLVL.

The sample holds a few counts of this clone. The gene calls are TRBV4-1 and TRBJ2-2, with TRBD1 as a possible D gene (5 bases). CDR1 and CDR2 (germline): MGHRA, YSYEKL. This CDR3 is built from 15 residues. Trimming cost V 0 bases and J 4 bases, with 9 bases left between them. The CDR3 here is CASSQDRAGTGELFF. The CDR3 DNA is TGCGCCAGCAGCCAAGACAGGGCAGGCACCGGGGAGCTGTTTTTT.

This clone was observed once. The chain joins TRBV7-2 to TRBJ2-3, with TRBD2 matching over 8 bases. The CDR3 extends over 15 amino acids. The V gene's germline CDR1 is SGHTA and CDR2 FQGNSA. V shed 0 bases and J 3 bases; nucleotides not matched to a gene: 2. This CDR3 reads CASSLAGGETDTQYF. Here the CDR3 DNA reads TGTGCCAGCAGCTTAGCCGGGGGGGAGACAGATACGCAGTATTTT.

The gene calls are TRBV18 and TRBJ1-5, with D unresolved. CDR1 and CDR2 from the germline V gene are KGHSH and LQKENI. The CDR3 extends over 14 amino acids. V dropped 6 bases and J dropped 2 bases, with 11 bases sitting between them. The DNA for the CDR3 is TGTGCCAGCTCGAGAGATTTCGGCAATCAGCCCCAGCATTTT. It encodes CASSRDFGNQPQHF.

This chain links TRBV6-5 with TRBJ2-3; TRBD2 matches at 8 bases. This CDR3 has 15 amino acids. J gave up 6 bases and V 4 bases, and 9 bases lay outside the gene matches. Germline loops: CDR1 MNHEY, CDR2 SVGAGI. CDR3 region: CASSLTGGGTDTQYF. CDR3 DNA sequence: TGTGCCAGCAGTTTAACGGGGGGGGGTACGGATACGCAGTATTTT.